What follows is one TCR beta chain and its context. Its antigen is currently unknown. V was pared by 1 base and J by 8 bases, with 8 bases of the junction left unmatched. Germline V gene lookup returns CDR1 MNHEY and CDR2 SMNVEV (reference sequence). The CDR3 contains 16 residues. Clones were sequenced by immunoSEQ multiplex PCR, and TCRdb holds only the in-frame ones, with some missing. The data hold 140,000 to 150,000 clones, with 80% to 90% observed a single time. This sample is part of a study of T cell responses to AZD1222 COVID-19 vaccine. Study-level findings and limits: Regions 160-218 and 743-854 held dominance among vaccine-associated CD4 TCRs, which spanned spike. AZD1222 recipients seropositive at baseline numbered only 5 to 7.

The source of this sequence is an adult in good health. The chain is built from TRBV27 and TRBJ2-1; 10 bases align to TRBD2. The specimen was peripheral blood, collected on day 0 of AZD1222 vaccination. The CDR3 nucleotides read TGTGCCAGCAGTTTATGGGTAGCGGGGGGTGTGTATGAGCAGTTCTTC. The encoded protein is CASSLWVAGGVYEQFF.